This is a list of T cell receptor beta chains from one sample in a study of blood T cell repertoires in COVID-19. Measured with immunoSEQ multiplex PCR; TCRdb has only the in-frame clones, and not every one. The data show tens of thousands of clones, roughly 86% seen once. What was sequenced was peripheral blood. Every receptor here comes from a man between 65 and 85 years old with active COVID-19. The conserved cysteine and the conserved F or W are not part of the CDR3 here.

CDR3	J	length	V
ASSHRTSGSGDEQY	TRBJ2-7	14	TRBV11-3
ASSLAGGKRLSSYNEQF	TRBJ2-1	17	TRBV5-5
ASSQDARDQPQH	TRBJ1-5	12	TRBV4-3
ASSPGQGTNTGELF	TRBJ2-2	14	TRBV7-7
ASSQERTRNSPLH	TRBJ1-6	13	TRBV4-3
ASSQVSSGSNEQF	TRBJ2-1	13	TRBV4-1
ASSMYRQANQPQH	TRBJ1-5	13	TRBV19
ASSLGDIYEQY	TRBJ2-7	11	TRBV28
ASSEASGVGETQY	TRBJ2-5	13	TRBV6-1
ASSLGGIHQPQH	TRBJ1-5	12	TRBV7-8
ATPRGRNSGANVLT	TRBJ2-6	14	TRBV7-2
ASSSTGSAEAF	TRBJ1-1	11	TRBV12-3/TRBV12-4
SATDRGREETQY	TRBJ2-5	12	TRBV29-1
ASRPPGLAAPSYNEQF	TRBJ2-1	16	TRBV5-8
ASSSGGYNSPLH	TRBJ1-6	12	TRBV5-1
ASSLLGQMRNTEAF	TRBJ1-1	14	TRBV5-5
ASSFTTGGASYEQY	TRBJ2-7	14	TRBV27
ASSQRHIGPDRRVPYEQY	TRBJ2-7	18	TRBV3-1/TRBV3-2
ASSIGTSSSYEQY	TRBJ2-7	13	TRBV19
ASSQPGTSGRGAKNIQY	TRBJ2-4	17	TRBV4-1
ASTGMSNQPQH	TRBJ1-5	11	TRBV19
ASTRGAGTYEQY	TRBJ2-7	12	TRBV19
ASSVAGTGGEQY	TRBJ2-7	12	TRBV9
ATSDLGAGFQETQY	TRBJ2-5	14	TRBV24-1
ASSFRGGYT	TRBJ1-2	9	TRBV11-2
ASSHDRGRAGELF	TRBJ2-2	13	TRBV3-1/TRBV3-2
ASSAIADTQY	TRBJ2-3	10	TRBV9
ASSGLSGGAKNIQY	TRBJ2-4	14	TRBV2
ASSLGVGPNYGYT	TRBJ1-2	13	TRBV27
AGGAGGPGGETQY	TRBJ2-5	13	TRBV5-3
ASSPQTQGKKEKLF	TRBJ1-4	14	TRBV27
SATTRSTQY	TRBJ2-3	9	TRBV20-1
ASSTSLADDEQF	TRBJ2-1	12	TRBV5-1
ASNMDVRATYEQY	TRBJ2-7	13	TRBV10-1
ASSPGLAQTDTQY	TRBJ2-3	13	TRBV7-9
ASSYSGRGWEEKLF	TRBJ1-4	14	TRBV6-2/TRBV6-3
SVGRQGIGEQF	TRBJ2-1	11	TRBV29-1
AWTHTPGTEAF	TRBJ1-1	11	TRBV30
ASSPGTSGRGGPSYNEQF	TRBJ2-1	18	TRBV6-2/TRBV6-3
ASSSRGSGRARSTDTQY	TRBJ2-3	17	TRBV5-1
ASSRWASGSGGTDTQY	TRBJ2-3	16	TRBV4-3
ASTPVLAGVRELF	TRBJ2-2	13	TRBV7-2
ASRPRPRADTQY	TRBJ2-3	12	TRBV11-1
ASSTEGEKLF	TRBJ1-4	10	TRBV12-3/TRBV12-4
ASSPGLAPSDTQY	TRBJ2-3	13	TRBV11-2
ASSVAGVTDTQY	TRBJ2-3	12	TRBV9
ASSLGAPGETQY	TRBJ2-5	12	TRBV7-9
ASSQATGSNEKLF	TRBJ1-4	13	TRBV4-1
ASSLGGQGLNEQY	TRBJ2-7	13	TRBV5-6
ASTLARGAGSTGELF	TRBJ2-2	15	TRBV28
ASSPVAGLNNGYT	TRBJ1-2	13	TRBV9
ASSTGNSPLH	TRBJ1-6	10	TRBV28
ASSHPTSGREEF	TRBJ2-1	12	TRBV7-2
ASSLPGSQLYGYT	TRBJ1-2	13	TRBV7-2